These 23 T cell receptor beta chains came from one sample sequenced in a study of identifying expanded T cells in peripheral blood. The repertoire was sequenced with immunoSEQ multiplex PCR; TCRdb's copy has only in-frame clones and lacks some. The table includes around 60,000 clones, around 83% detected once. The source material was blood. Every receptor here comes from a person aged 18 to 75 in good health.

The rearrangement joins TRBV27 to TRBJ1-2, with 7 bases that match TRBD1. CDR3 size: 13 residues. CDR1 and CDR2 (germline): MNHEY, SMNVEV (reference sequence). The J segment lost 8 bases and the V segment lost 3 bases, leaving 6 bases of the junction unmatched. As DNA, the CDR3 is TGTGCCAGCAGTTTTAGACAGGGCCTGGGCTACACCTTC. Translation gives CASSFRQGLGYTF.

The chain has TRBV6-6 and TRBJ1-1; D remains ambiguous. The CDR3 spans 16 residues. Germline V gene sequence: CDR1 MNHNY, CDR2 SVGAGI (reference sequence). Deletions cut 4 bases from V and 1 base from J, with 16 bases between. The CDR3 here is CASSSHRTEENTEAFF. The CDR3 nucleotides are TGTGCCAGCAGTTCCCACCGGACGGAAGAGAACACTGAAGCTTTCTTT.

This clone is a singleton in its sample. The V and J genes are TRBV7-9 and TRBJ1-3; 7 nucleotides match TRBD1. The CDR3 consists of 13 residues. Germline values: CDR1 SEHNR, CDR2 FQNEAQ (reference sequence). V dropped 5 bases and J dropped 8; count of bases not matched to a gene: 6. The CDR3 nucleotides are TGTGCCAGCAGCCCCACAGGGGTTGACACCATATATTTT. Translating gives CASSPTGVDTIYF.

The chain uses TRBV5-6 and TRBJ1-1; possible D gene TRBD1, 6 bases. Trimming shortened V by 2 bases and J by 5 bases, and 10 bases separated the two germline ends. Germline V gene data show CDR1 as SGHDT and CDR2 as YYEEEE. The CDR3 consists of 13 residues. For the CDR3, the DNA is TGTGCCAGCAGCTTACTAGACAGGACTGAAGCTTTCTTT. Translation gives CASSLLDRTEAFF.

The chain has TRBV11-1 and TRBJ2-5; TRBD1 aligns across 7 bases. This CDR3 comprises 14 residues. CDR1 is SGHAT and CDR2 is FQDESV in the germline V gene (reference sequence). The junction had 3 bases not matched to a gene; V was cut back by 5 bases and J by 0 bases. CDR3 loop: CASSAGTDQETQYF. CDR3 coding DNA: TGTGCCAGCAGCGCAGGGACAGACCAAGAGACCCAGTACTTC.

The chain recombines TRBV2 with TRBJ2-5; D unresolved. This CDR3 has 11 residues. In germline, CDR1 is SNHLY, CDR2 FYNNEI. V was pared by 8 bases and J by 4 bases, with 8 bases between. CDR3 amino acids: CASWVGETQYF. CDR3 nucleotide sequence: TGTGCCAGCTGGGTCGGAGAGACCCAGTACTTC.

This rearrangement joins TRBV11-2 to TRBJ2-7; D tentatively fits TRBD1 or TRBD2 (5 bases each). V lost 5 bases to trimming and J lost 5 bases, with 22 bases between them. The germline V gene encodes CDR1 SGHAT and CDR2 FQNNGV. The CDR3 runs 16 residues. CDR3 nucleotide sequence: TGTGCCAGCAGCAGCCGTAGTTCCGGGGCGCAGAACGAGCAGTACTTC. It yields the protein CASSSRSSGAQNEQYF.

DNA for the CDR3: TGTGCCAGCAGCCAAGTCGGGGGGGAGAGTGGAGGCTACACCTTC. It encodes CASSQVGGESGGYTF. This chain joins TRBV14 and TRBJ1-2; D perhaps matches TRBD1 (5 bases). Germline lookup yields CDR1 SGHDN and CDR2 FVKESK. The CDR3 totals 15 residues. V was pared by 1 base and J by 8 bases, with 17 bases between.

The genes are TRBV6-5 and TRBJ1-2; the match to TRBD1 covers 9 bases. V gave up 5 bases and J gave up 5 bases; unmatched junction bases: 9. The germline V gene encodes CDR1 MNHEY and CDR2 SVGAGI. The CDR3 length is 15 residues. CDR3 sequence (DNA): TGTGCCAGCAGTGCACCGGGACAGGGCAAATATGGCTACACCTTC. Its protein is CASSAPGQGKYGYTF.

The V gene is TRBV20-1, the J gene TRBJ2-7; 8 bases agree with TRBD1. Germline CDR1 DFQATT, CDR2 SNEGSKA (reference sequence). The CDR3 sequence is 11 residues long. The trim removed 6 bases at V and 3 bases at J, leaving 1 base unmatched. The CDR3 nucleotides are TGCAGTGCCAGGGGGCTCTACGAGCAGTACTTC. Translated: CSARGLYEQYF.

The chain recombines TRBV14 with TRBJ2-3; tentative D call: TRBD2 (5 bases). V was cut by 4 bases and J by 0 bases, with 8 bases left in between. The CDR3 is made up of 14 amino acids. CDR1 SGHDN and CDR2 FVKESK come from the germline V gene. The CDR3 nucleotides read TGTGCCAGCAGCCCCAGGACTAGCACAGATACGCAGTATTTT. Protein sequence: CASSPRTSTDTQYF.

The chain carries TRBV19 and TRBJ2-7; D gene uncertain. Germline V gene lookup returns CDR1 LNHDA and CDR2 SQIVND (reference sequence). The germline V and J ends were trimmed by 3 bases and 4 bases, with 10 bases remaining between them. This CDR3 comprises 13 residues. CDR3 sequence: CASSMTDLYEQYV. In nucleotides, the CDR3 is TGTGCCAGTAGTATGACGGATTTATACGAGCAGTACGTC.

The chain couples TRBV5-1 to TRBJ2-1; TRBD2 matches 9 bases. The CDR3 has 15 residues. Germline lookup yields CDR1 SGHRS and CDR2 YFSETQ. Trimming removed 0 bases from V and 8 bases from J; junction bases left unmatched: 6. The DNA of the CDR3 is TGCGCCAGCAGCTTGGACGCGGGAGGGCCGTATGAGCAGTTCTTC. The encoded protein is CASSLDAGGPYEQFF.

The chain uses TRBV7-6 and TRBJ2-7, with D possibly TRBD1 on 5 matching bases. The ends were cut back, 2 bases at V and 2 bases at J, with 10 bases in the middle. Germline CDR1 and CDR2: SGHVS and FNYEAQ. The CDR3 sequence is 14 residues long. The CDR3 sequence is CASSLRQGPYEQYF. DNA for the CDR3: TGTGCCAGCAGCTTAAGGCAGGGTCCCTACGAGCAGTACTTC.

V and J are TRBV27 and TRBJ1-2; tentatively, D is TRBD1 (5 bases). The germline V gene encodes CDR1 MNHEY and CDR2 SMNVEV (reference sequence). V was pared by 2 bases and J by 0 bases, with 10 bases between. This CDR3 comprises 15 residues. The CDR3 nucleotides are TGTGCCAGCAGTTTAATCCAGGGAGCTAACTATGGCTACACCTTC. Translated: CASSLIQGANYGYTF.

This chain links TRBV25-1 with TRBJ2-3, with 10 positions matching TRBD1. This CDR3 region has 15 residues. V lost 3 bases to trimming and J lost 6 bases; unmatched junction nucleotides: 6. In germline, CDR1 is MGHDK, CDR2 SYGVNS. CDR3 sequence (DNA): TGTGCCAGCAGTGATCTCGACAGGGGGCGGGATACGCAGTATTTT. Residues: CASSDLDRGRDTQYF.

J is TRBJ2-1 and V is TRBV7-8, with 7 bases lining up with TRBD2. The CDR3 loop spans 16 amino acids. V shed 0 bases and J 4 bases; nucleotides not matched to a gene: 6. Looked up from germline, CDR1 is SGHVS and CDR2 is FQNEAQ. The CDR3 reads CASSLAVGGSYNEQFF. As DNA, the CDR3 is TGTGCCAGCAGCTTAGCGGTTGGCGGGAGTTACAATGAGCAGTTCTTC.

The chain is built from TRBV27 and TRBJ2-7, with 11 bases that match TRBD1. After removal of 0 bases from V and 4 bases from J, the junction contained 5 bases not matched to a gene. This CDR3 region has 16 residues. CDR1 and CDR2 from the germline V gene are MNHEY and SMNVEV (reference sequence). This chain's CDR3 is CASSLSGTGGMYEQYF. The CDR3 DNA reads TGTGCCAGCAGTTTATCTGGGACAGGGGGAATGTACGAGCAGTACTTC.

This chain uses TRBV4-1 with TRBJ1-2; D might be TRBD1 (6 bases). The CDR3 is made up of 17 amino acids. Trimming stripped 0 bases from V and 2 bases from J, with 16 bases between. The germline V gene has CDR1 MGHRA and CDR2 YSYEKL. Here the CDR3 DNA reads TGCGCCAGCAGCCAAGATCTTTCGATAGGGGGGAACTATGGCTACACCTTC. It yields the protein CASSQDLSIGGNYGYTF.

The chain combines TRBV25-1 with TRBJ1-2; 11 bases agree with TRBD1. This CDR3 comprises 16 residues. V shed 4 bases and J 4 bases; nucleotides not matched to a gene: 8. The germline V gene has CDR1 MGHDK and CDR2 SYGVNS. The CDR3 DNA is TGTGCCAGCAGTGGATGGACAGGGGGCATGAGCTATGGCTACACCTTC. Translating it yields CASSGWTGGMSYGYTF.

The CDR3 reads CASSEELDTIYF. The CDR3 DNA reads TGTGCCAGCAGTGAAGAACTAGACACCATATATTTT. The chain recombines TRBV6-1 with TRBJ1-3, with D hard to call. Germline V gene data show CDR1 as MNHNS and CDR2 as SASEGT. There are 12 residues in the CDR3. With 1 base removed from V and 8 bases from J, the gap between germline ends came to 6 bases.

The rearrangement links TRBV4-2 to TRBJ2-5; a possible D gene is TRBD2 (7 bases). V was trimmed by 4 bases and J by 5 bases, leaving 14 bases between them. There are 14 residues in the CDR3. Germline V gene data show CDR1 as LGHNA and CDR2 as YNFKEQ. CDR3 DNA sequence: TGTGCCAGCAGCCCGGACGGGGGGCTGGAGACCCAGTACTTC. Residues: CASSPDGGLETQYF.

V usage is TRBV7-2 and J usage is TRBJ2-2, with TRBD2 identical over 8 bases. J lost 4 bases, V lost 3 bases, and 7 bases had no gene match. The CDR3 contains 16 residues. Germline CDR1 and CDR2: SGHTA and FQGNSA. CDR3 residues: CASSLAAREATGELFF. For the CDR3, the DNA is TGTGCCAGCAGCTTGGCCGCGCGGGAGGCCACCGGGGAGCTGTTTTTT.